The clone carrying this T cell receptor beta chain was counted a few times. Its antigen is not known. A CD8+CD4-CCR7+CD45RA+ phenotype served as the sorting definition for naive CD8 T cells. This record comes from a study of molecular identifiers for immune sequencing clone quantification. The wider study: Replicates partitioned RNA from roughly 20,000 or 100,000 naive CD8 cells into five parts, sequencing four.

Bulk TCR library preparation followed previously described methods with listed TCR primers. In TCRdb, the PCR reads were re-called with MiXCR into one record per CDR3 protein. The sample carries about 640,000 distinct CDR3 sequences, about 20% recorded once. The germline CDR1 and CDR2 sequences are WSHSY and SAAADI. Trimming stripped 3 bases from V and 3 bases from J, with 12 bases between. This CDR3 has 16 residues. Notes on the study in general: Whereas clones above 20 RNA copies held under 1% of naive-cell molecules, they held over 97% of effector molecules.

The sequenced material came from naive CD8+ T cells from blood, with Jurkat cell RNA spiked in. The subset here: FACS-sorted CD8+CD4-CCR7+CD45RA+ naive T cells. This receptor was obtained from a human donor in good health. Some libraries in this study had Jurkat cell RNA spiked in. The chain employs TRBV10-2 and TRBJ1-6; possible D gene TRBD1, 5 bases. CDR3 sequence (DNA): TGCGCCAGCAGTGATTCGGGGGTCCTCTATAATTCACCCCTCCACTTT. Translated, it gives CASSDSGVLYNSPLHF.